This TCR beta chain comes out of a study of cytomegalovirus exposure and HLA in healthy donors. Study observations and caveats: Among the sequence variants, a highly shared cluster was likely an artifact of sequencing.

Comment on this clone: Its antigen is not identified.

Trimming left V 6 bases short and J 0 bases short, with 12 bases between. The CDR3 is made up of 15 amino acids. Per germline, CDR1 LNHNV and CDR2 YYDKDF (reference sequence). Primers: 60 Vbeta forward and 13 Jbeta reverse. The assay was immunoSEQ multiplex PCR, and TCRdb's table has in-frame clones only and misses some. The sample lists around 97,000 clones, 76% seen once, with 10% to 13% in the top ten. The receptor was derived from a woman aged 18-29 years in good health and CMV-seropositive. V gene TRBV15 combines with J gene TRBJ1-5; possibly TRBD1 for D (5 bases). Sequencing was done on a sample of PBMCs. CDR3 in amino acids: CATRKADSSNQPQHF. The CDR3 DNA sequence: TGTGCCACCAGAAAAGCTGACAGTAGCAATCAGCCCCAGCATTTT.